This T cell receptor (beta chain) was profiled in a study of shared clonotypes between healthy human individuals. The CDR3 covers 14 residues. Per the germline V gene, CDR1 is MDHEN and CDR2 is SYDVKM. With 4 bases clipped from V and 6 bases from J, the junction kept 7 bases outside the gene matches. As concerns this clone: Its antigen is still unknown.

Repertoires were generated with immunoSEQ multiplex PCR, while TCRdb's copy carries only in-frame clones and drops some. The data hold a few million clones, with 80% to 95% observed a single time. Naive CD8 cells lacked CD45RO and underwent positive selection for CCR7, leaving out terminally differentiated effector memory CD45RA+ cells. Study findings and constraints: An anticipated effect of sequencing depth on clonotype sharing among donors was recognized. Estimated richness values were generally larger in naive subsets than in memory subsets.

The sequence derives from a man in his late teens or twenties in good health. Some clones in this sample may be carry-over from other donors' samples. The rearrangement links TRBV28 to TRBJ2-7; 9 positions agree with TRBD1. The sequenced sample consisted of naive CD8+ T cells from PBMCs. This CDR3 reads CASSSGTGSSEQYF. Here the CDR3 DNA reads TGTGCCAGCAGTTCCGGGACAGGGAGTTCCGAGCAGTACTTC.